The 26 T cell receptor beta chains listed next were all sequenced from one sample in a study of T cells in localized non-small cell lung cancer. TCRdb's table, derived via immunoSEQ multiplex PCR, lists solely in-frame clones and lacks some. Among about 91,000 clones listed, 80% to 90% were seen once. This specimen consisted of peripheral blood, obtained before any cancer treatment. These receptors were taken from a man aged 40 to 70 with stage I squamous cell lung carcinoma.

CDR3 protein: CASSTYTGELFF. CDR3 nucleotides: TGTGCCAGCAGCACCTACACCGGGGAGCTGTTTTTT. The rearrangement links TRBV7-2 to TRBJ2-2; no definite D call. The CDR3 is 12 amino acids. The germline V and J ends were trimmed by 5 bases and 3 bases, with 4 bases remaining between them. Germline assignment: CDR1 SGHTA and CDR2 FQGNSA. Full variable domain (missing parts from reference TRBV7-2 and TRBJ2-2): GAGVSQSPSNKVTEKGKDVELRCDPISGHTALYWYRQSLGQGLEFLIYFQGNSAPDKSGLPSDRFSAERTGGSVSTLTIQRTQQEDSAVYLCASSTYTGELFFGEGSRLTVL.

This chain's CDR3 is CASSGQGNQPQHF. For the CDR3, the DNA is TGTGCCAGCAGCGGGCAGGGGAATCAGCCCCAGCATTTT. The chain is built from TRBV5-6 and TRBJ1-5; D might be TRBD1 (6 bases). V lost 4 bases, J lost 4 bases, and 9 bases lay in between. Looked up from germline, CDR1 is SGHDT and CDR2 is YYEEEE. This CDR3 comprises 13 residues.

This clone appeared a few times. The chain recombines TRBV5-8 with TRBJ1-2; D is undetermined. Germline loops: CDR1 SGHTS, CDR2 YDEGEE. This CDR3 contains 16 residues. Deletions cut 1 base from V and 2 bases from J, with 15 bases between. The CDR3, as DNA: TGTGCCAGCAGCTTGTCGAGGAACGCTCGGAACTATGGCTACACCTTC. It translates to CASSLSRNARNYGYTF.

The chain has TRBV27 and TRBJ1-2; 7 bases are a match to TRBD1. This CDR3 is 14 amino acids long. With 2 bases clipped from V and 3 bases from J, the junction kept 3 bases outside the gene matches. Germline-derived CDR1 and CDR2 are MNHEY and SMNVEV (reference sequence). The CDR3 loop reads CASSLRQGDYGYTF. The CDR3 DNA is TGTGCCAGCAGTTTAAGGCAGGGGGACTATGGCTACACCTTC.

The rearrangement joins TRBV6-6 to TRBJ1-1; D is perhaps TRBD1 (6 bases). V was trimmed by 5 bases and J by 1 base, leaving 14 bases between them. CDR1 and CDR2 (germline): MNHNY, SVGAGI (reference sequence). The CDR3 is made up of 15 amino acids. For the CDR3, the DNA is TGTGCCAGCAGTCCGGGACGGGGGCGGAACACTGAAGCTTTCTTT. This gives the protein CASSPGRGRNTEAFF.

This chain links TRBV4-2 with TRBJ2-7; unclear D gene. Germline CDR1 LGHNA, CDR2 YNFKEQ. Deletions cut 6 bases from V and 0 bases from J, with 12 bases between. The CDR3 totals 14 residues. In DNA, the CDR3 is TGTGCCAGCAGTCTCGACGTAAACTCCTACGAGCAGTACTTC. It encodes CASSLDVNSYEQYF.

This chain uses TRBV5-1 with TRBJ1-2, with 8 positions matching TRBD1. CDR1 SGHRS and CDR2 YFSETQ come from the germline V gene. CDR3 length equals 15 residues. With 0 bases clipped from V and 7 bases from J, the junction kept 8 bases outside the gene matches. Written as DNA, the CDR3 is TGCGCCAGCAGCTTGGCATGGACAGGGCCGAGTGGCTACACCTTC. Translation: CASSLAWTGPSGYTF.

The V and J genes are TRBV2 and TRBJ2-7, with D possibly matching TRBD1 (6 bases). Trimming took 8 bases from V and 6 from J, leaving 14 bases between them. The CDR3 loop spans 12 amino acids. CDR1 and CDR2 (germline): SNHLY, FYNNEI. The CDR3 here is CASGGSGSEQYF. The CDR3 region has the DNA TGTGCCAGCGGGGGCTCGGGTTCCGAGCAGTACTTC.

The rearrangement uses TRBV5-1 and TRBJ2-5, with D unresolved. This CDR3 has 14 residues. Germline CDR1 and CDR2: SGHRS and YFSETQ. V gave up 0 bases and J gave up 1 base, with 7 bases separating them. CDR3 in amino acids: CASSLGPGQETQYF. Here the CDR3 DNA reads TGCGCCAGCAGCTTGGGTCCCGGCCAAGAGACCCAGTACTTC.

The chain has TRBV4-2 and TRBJ1-4; the match to TRBD1 covers 7 bases. Germline CDR1 LGHNA, CDR2 YNFKEQ. J gave up 7 bases and V 0 bases, and 2 bases lay outside the gene matches. The CDR3 runs 14 residues. CDR3 in amino acids: CASSQDPGGEKLFF. The CDR3 DNA sequence: TGTGCCAGCAGCCAAGATCCAGGGGGTGAAAAACTGTTTTTT.

This clone was detected only a few times. This sequence joins TRBV12-5 and TRBJ1-1; D is unclear. Germline CDR1 is LGHNT and CDR2 is FRNRAP. The CDR3 runs to 19 residues. Trimming stripped 6 bases from V and 3 bases from J, with 29 bases between. The CDR3 loop is CASGLPSRGGLLSDTEAFF. The CDR3 region has the DNA TGTGCTAGTGGCTTGCCCTCACGGGGTGGCCTCCTTTCGGACACTGAAGCTTTCTTT.

The rearrangement joins TRBV5-4 to TRBJ2-4; 8 nucleotides match TRBD1. J gave up 7 bases and V 0 bases, and 12 bases lay outside the gene matches. The CDR3 loop spans 17 amino acids. The germline CDR1 and CDR2 sequences are SGHNT and YYREEE (reference sequence). This CDR3 is CASSLGGRDRRSNIQYF. The CDR3 region has the DNA TGTGCCAGCAGCTTGGGGGGGCGGGACAGGAGATCGAACATTCAGTACTTC. Full variable domain (remainder filled in from reference TRBV5-4 and TRBJ2-4): ETGVTQSPTHLIKTRGQQVTLRCSSQSGHNTVSWYQQALGQGPQFIFQYYREEENGRGNFPPRFSGLQFPNYSSELNVNALELDDSALYLCASSLGGRDRRSNIQYFGAGTRLSVL.

The V gene is TRBV11-3, the J gene TRBJ1-1; 7 bases are shared with TRBD1. There are 15 residues in the CDR3. From germline, CDR1 is SGHNT and CDR2 YENEEA. Germline trimming cut 3 bases from V and 1 base from J; bases unmatched to any gene: 5. CDR3 amino acids: CASSFGGQKNTEAFF. The CDR3 DNA reads TGTGCCAGCAGCTTCGGGGGACAGAAGAACACTGAAGCTTTCTTT. Based on the CDR3 plus reference TRBV11-3 and TRBJ1-1, the full variable domain is EAGVVQSPRYKIIEKKQPVAFWCNPISGHNTLYWYLQNLGQGPELLIRYENEEAVDDSQLPKDRFSAERLKGVDSTLKIQPAELGDSAVYLCASSFGGQKNTEAFFGQGTRLTVV.

This clone showed up just a few times. The chain joins TRBV19 to TRBJ2-2; no definite D call. The CDR3 spans 12 residues. V lost 6 bases and J 7 bases, leaving 9 bases between the germline ends. From germline, CDR1 is LNHDA and CDR2 SQIVND (reference sequence). The CDR3 sequence: CASSTPGGELFF. In DNA, the CDR3 is TGTGCCAGTAGCACCCCGGGCGGGGAGCTGTTTTTT.

This clone was observed a few times. The rearrangement links TRBV2 to TRBJ1-1, with D unclear. The CDR3 runs to 13 residues. The germline gives CDR1 SNHLY, CDR2 FYNNEI. V lost 3 bases and J lost 5, with 10 bases in between. Written as DNA, the CDR3 is TGTGCCAGCAGTGAGAATTTGGGGACTGAAGCTTTCTTT. The encoded protein is CASSENLGTEAFF.

The V and J genes are TRBV10-1 and TRBJ1-2, with D tentatively TRBD1 (5 bases). Trimming cost V 9 bases and J 7 bases, with 21 bases left between them. This CDR3 is 14 amino acids long. Germline CDR1 is WNHNN and CDR2 is SYGVQD (reference sequence). The CDR3 spells CARLDSLPPIGYTF. The CDR3 region has the DNA TGCGCCAGGCTTGACAGCCTCCCCCCTATTGGCTACACCTTC.

V and J are TRBV21-1 and TRBJ1-6; the table's D call, TRBD1, was not checked against the DNA. TRBV21-1 is a pseudogene segment. This CDR3 comprises 16 residues. CDR3 protein: CASSHRDRDYNSPLHF. CDR3 coding DNA: TGTGCCAGCAGCCACCGGGACAGGGATTATAATTCACCCCTCCACTTT.

The chain is built from TRBV5-1 and TRBJ2-5; no definite D call. Germline assignment: CDR1 SGHRS and CDR2 YFSETQ. CDR3 length equals 14 residues. V lost 1 base and J lost 1, with 8 bases in between. In DNA, the CDR3 is TGCGCCAGCAGCTTGTCCGGACCCCAAGAGACCCAGTACTTC. Residues: CASSLSGPQETQYF.

This chain connects TRBV30 to TRBJ2-6, with 10 bases lining up with TRBD1. The CDR3 runs 19 residues. The V gene end was trimmed by 2 bases and the J gene end by 5 bases; junction bases not matched to a gene: 15. The germline CDR1 and CDR2 sequences are GTSNPN and SVGIG (reference sequence). CDR3 region: CAWSPQMGQGISRANVLTF. The DNA for the CDR3 is TGTGCCTGGAGTCCCCAAATGGGACAGGGGATTTCTAGGGCCAACGTCCTGACTTTC. Full variable domain (rest looked up from reference TRBV30 and TRBJ2-6): SQTIHQWPATLVQPVGSPLSLECTVEGTSNPNLYWYRQAAGRGLQLLFYSVGIGQISSEVPQNLSASRPQDRQFILSSKKLLLSDSGFYLCAWSPQMGQGISRANVLTFGAGSRLTVL.

This clone has only a few counts. The chain recombines TRBV9 with TRBJ2-3; the D is unclear. CDR3 size: 13 residues. The germline V gene has CDR1 SGDLS and CDR2 YYNGEE. V lost 6 bases and J 6 bases, leaving 14 bases between the germline ends. CDR3 bases: TGTGCCAGCACCGAAGGCCCCAGGGATACGCAGTATTTT. This translates into CASTEGPRDTQYF.

This chain links TRBV4-1 with TRBJ1-4; D gene unclear. The V end was cut by 1 base, the J end by 6 bases, with 9 bases between. Germline CDR1 MGHRA, CDR2 YSYEKL. The CDR3 covers 14 residues. In DNA, the CDR3 is TGCGCCAGCAGCCAAGGGGTCATCTATGAAAAACTGTTTTTT. This gives the protein CASSQGVIYEKLFF.

The chain couples TRBV7-2 to TRBJ2-4; no clear D. V was pared by 5 bases and J by 5 bases, with 13 bases between. Germline loops: CDR1 SGHTA, CDR2 FQGNSA. The length of the CDR3 is 14 residues. The CDR3 DNA sequence: TGTGCCAGCAGCCTGTACGGATCCCAAAACATTCAGTACTTC. This gives the protein CASSLYGSQNIQYF.

J is TRBJ2-5 and V is TRBV7-9; TRBD2 matches 12 bases. This CDR3 comprises 15 residues. Germline V CDR1 and CDR2: SEHNR, FQNEAQ (reference sequence). The V and J ends lost 5 bases and 5 bases, in that order; junction bases with no gene match: 6. The CDR3, as DNA: TGTGCCAGCAGCAACCCGACTAGCGGGGGTGAGACCCAGTACTTC. It is translated as CASSNPTSGGETQYF.

The chain employs TRBV7-9 and TRBJ1-3; D uncertain. V was pared by 6 bases and J by 0 bases, with 21 bases between. Germline CDR1 reads SEHNR; CDR2 reads FQNEAQ (reference sequence). CDR3 size: 18 residues. The CDR3 region has the DNA TGTGCCAGCAGTCCACTTTTCGGGCAGGCCAACTCTGGAAACACCATATATTTT. This translates into CASSPLFGQANSGNTIYF.

Only a few counts were recorded for this clone. J is TRBJ2-5 and V is TRBV5-4; 8 nucleotides line up with TRBD2. The V gene's germline CDR1 is SGHNT and CDR2 YYREEE (reference sequence). The V and J ends lost 4 bases and 3 bases, in that order; junction bases with no gene match: 8. This CDR3 comprises 15 residues. The DNA for the CDR3 is TGTGCCAGCAGCAGAAAGGGAGCGGGGGAAGAGACCCAGTACTTC. Amino acid sequence: CASSRKGAGEETQYF. The whole variable domain, remainder taken from reference TRBV5-4 and TRBJ2-5, is ETGVTQSPTHLIKTRGQQVTLRCSSQSGHNTVSWYQQALGQGPQFIFQYYREEENGRGNFPPRFSGLQFPNYSSELNVNALELDDSALYLCASSRKGAGEETQYFGPGTRLLVL.

This sequence joins TRBV28 and TRBJ2-2; the D is unclear. This CDR3 comprises 15 residues. Trimming cost V 2 bases and J 1 base, with 8 bases left between them. In germline, CDR1 is MDHEN, CDR2 SYDVKM. The CDR3 nucleotides are TGTGCCAGCAGTTTACGACCGCTGAACACCGGGGAGCTGTTTTTT. Translated: CASSLRPLNTGELFF.